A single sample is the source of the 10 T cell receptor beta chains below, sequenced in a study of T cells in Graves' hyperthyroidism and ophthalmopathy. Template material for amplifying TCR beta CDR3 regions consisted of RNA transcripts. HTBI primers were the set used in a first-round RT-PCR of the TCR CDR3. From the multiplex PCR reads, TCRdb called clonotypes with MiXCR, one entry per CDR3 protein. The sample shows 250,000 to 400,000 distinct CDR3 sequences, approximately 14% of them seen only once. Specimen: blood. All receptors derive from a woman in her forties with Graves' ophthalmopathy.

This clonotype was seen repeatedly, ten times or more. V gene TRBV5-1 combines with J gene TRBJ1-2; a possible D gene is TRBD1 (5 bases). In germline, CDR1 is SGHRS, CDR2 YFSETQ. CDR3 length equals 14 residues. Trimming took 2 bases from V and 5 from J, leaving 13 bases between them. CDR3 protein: CASSFSGRDYGYTF. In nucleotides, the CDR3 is TGCGCCAGCAGCTTTTCGGGCAGGGATTATGGCTACACCTTC.

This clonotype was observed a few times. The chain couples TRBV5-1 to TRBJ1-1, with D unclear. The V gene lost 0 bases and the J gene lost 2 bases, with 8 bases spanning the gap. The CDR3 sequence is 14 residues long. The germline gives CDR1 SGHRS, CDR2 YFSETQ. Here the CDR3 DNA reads TGCGCCAGCAGCTTGGGACCGGTAAACACTGAAGCTTTCTTT. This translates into CASSLGPVNTEAFF.

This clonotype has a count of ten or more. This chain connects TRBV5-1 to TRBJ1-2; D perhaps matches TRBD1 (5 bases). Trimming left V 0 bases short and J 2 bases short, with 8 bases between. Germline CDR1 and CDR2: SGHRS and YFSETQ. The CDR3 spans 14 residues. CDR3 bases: TGCGCCAGCAGCTTGGGACAGAGAAACTATGGCTACACCTTC. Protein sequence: CASSLGQRNYGYTF.

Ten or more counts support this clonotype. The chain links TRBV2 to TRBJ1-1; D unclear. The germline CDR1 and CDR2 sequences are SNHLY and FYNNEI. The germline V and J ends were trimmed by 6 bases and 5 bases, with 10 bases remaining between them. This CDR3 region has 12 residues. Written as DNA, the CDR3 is TGTGCCAGCAGCTCGGGCGGAACTGAAGCTTTCTTT. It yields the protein CASSSGGTEAFF.

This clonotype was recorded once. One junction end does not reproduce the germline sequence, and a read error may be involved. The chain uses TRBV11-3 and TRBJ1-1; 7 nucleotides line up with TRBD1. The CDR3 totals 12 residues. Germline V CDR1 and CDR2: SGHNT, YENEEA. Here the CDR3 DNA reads TGTGTCAGCAGCCCCGGGACAGCAGAAGCTTTCTTT. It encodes CVSSPGTAEAFF.

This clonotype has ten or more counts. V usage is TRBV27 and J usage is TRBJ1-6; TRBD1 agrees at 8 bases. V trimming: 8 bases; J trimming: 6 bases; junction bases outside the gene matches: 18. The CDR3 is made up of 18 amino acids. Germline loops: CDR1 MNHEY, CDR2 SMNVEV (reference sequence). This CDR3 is CASGYTGGNRLSNSPLHF. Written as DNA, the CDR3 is TGTGCCAGCGGATATACAGGGGGTAATAGATTAAGTAATTCACCCCTCCACTTT.

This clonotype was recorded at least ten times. CDR3 sequence: CASSLGGERGEKLFF. The CDR3 DNA sequence: TGTGCCAGTAGTTTGGGGGGAGAGCGTGGTGAAAAACTGTTTTTT. This chain uses TRBV19 with TRBJ1-4; weak D call: TRBD1 (5 bases). The CDR3 is made up of 15 amino acids. The V end was cut by 5 bases, the J end by 7 bases, with 17 bases between. Germline-derived CDR1 and CDR2 are LNHDA and SQIVND (reference sequence).

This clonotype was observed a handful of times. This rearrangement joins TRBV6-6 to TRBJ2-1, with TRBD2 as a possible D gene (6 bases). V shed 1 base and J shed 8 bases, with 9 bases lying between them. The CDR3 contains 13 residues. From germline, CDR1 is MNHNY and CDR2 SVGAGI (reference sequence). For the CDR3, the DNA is TGTGCCAGCAGTTACTGGGGGGTCGATGAGCAGTTCTTC. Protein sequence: CASSYWGVDEQFF.

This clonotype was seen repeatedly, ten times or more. CDR3 coding DNA: TGTGCCAGCAGCCCGGGACAGGACTATGGCTACACCTTC. Its protein product is CASSPGQDYGYTF. The V gene is TRBV6-1, the J gene TRBJ1-2, with TRBD1 matching 8 bases. Per germline, CDR1 MNHNS and CDR2 SASEGT. The V segment lost 6 bases and the J segment 3 bases; nucleotides outside the gene matches: 3. The CDR3 sequence is 13 residues long.

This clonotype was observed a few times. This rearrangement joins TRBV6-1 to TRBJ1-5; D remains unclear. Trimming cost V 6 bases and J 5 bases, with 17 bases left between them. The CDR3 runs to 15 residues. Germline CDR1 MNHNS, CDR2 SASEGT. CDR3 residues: CASSESTGSDQPQHF. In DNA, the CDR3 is TGTGCCAGCAGCGAGAGTACGGGGTCTGATCAGCCCCAGCATTTT.